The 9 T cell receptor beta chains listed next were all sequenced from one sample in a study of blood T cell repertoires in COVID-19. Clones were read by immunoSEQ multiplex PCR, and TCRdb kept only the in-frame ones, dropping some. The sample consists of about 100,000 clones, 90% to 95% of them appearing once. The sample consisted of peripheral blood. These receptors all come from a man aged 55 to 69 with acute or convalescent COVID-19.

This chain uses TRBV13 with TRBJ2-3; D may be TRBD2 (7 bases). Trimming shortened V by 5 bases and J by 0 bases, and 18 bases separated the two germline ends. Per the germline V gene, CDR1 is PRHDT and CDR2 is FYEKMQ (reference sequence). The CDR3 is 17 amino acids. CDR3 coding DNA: TGTGCCAGCAGCCCGAGGCGGGGGCGGGAGAGCACAGATACGCAGTATTTT. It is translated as CASSPRRGRESTDTQYF.

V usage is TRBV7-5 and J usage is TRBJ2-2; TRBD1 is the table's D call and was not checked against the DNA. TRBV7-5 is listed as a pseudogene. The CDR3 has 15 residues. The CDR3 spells CARRNARLSTGELFF. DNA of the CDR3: TGTGCCAGAAGAAACGCCAGGTTAAGCACCGGGGAGCTGTTTTTT.

CDR3: CAWRDRGGYSPLHF. In nucleotides, the CDR3 is TGTGCCTGGAGGGACAGGGGGGGATACTCACCCCTCCACTTT. This chain links TRBV30 with TRBJ1-6, with 10 bases aligning to TRBD1. Germline CDR1 reads GTSNPN; CDR2 reads SVGIG (reference sequence). Trimming cost V 3 bases and J 10 bases; bases outside gene matches: 6. The CDR3 runs to 14 residues.

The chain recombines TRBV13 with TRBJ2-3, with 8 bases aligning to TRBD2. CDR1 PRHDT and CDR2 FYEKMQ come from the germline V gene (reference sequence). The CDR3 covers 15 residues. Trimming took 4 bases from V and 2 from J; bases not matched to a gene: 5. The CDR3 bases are TGTGCCAGCAGCTCAGCGGGAGCCTCCACAGATACGCAGTATTTT. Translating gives CASSSAGASTDTQYF.

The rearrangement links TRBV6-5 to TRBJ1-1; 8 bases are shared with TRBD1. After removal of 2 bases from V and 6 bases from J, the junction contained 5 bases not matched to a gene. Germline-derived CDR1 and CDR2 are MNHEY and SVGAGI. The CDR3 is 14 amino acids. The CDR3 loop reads CASSYRTGFAEAFF. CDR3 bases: TGTGCCAGCAGTTACCGGACAGGGTTCGCTGAAGCTTTCTTT.

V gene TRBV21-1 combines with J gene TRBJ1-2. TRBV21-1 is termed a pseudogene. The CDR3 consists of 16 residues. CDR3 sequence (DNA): TGTGCCAGCAGCATTCTAGAGGGCCCTTGGCGGTATGGCTACACCTTC. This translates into CASSILEGPWRYGYTF.

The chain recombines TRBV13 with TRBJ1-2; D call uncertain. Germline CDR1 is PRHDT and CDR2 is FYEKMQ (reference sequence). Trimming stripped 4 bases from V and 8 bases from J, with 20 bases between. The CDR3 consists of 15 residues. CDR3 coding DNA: TGTGCCAGCAGCTCCTCAACAAATACACTAGGGGGCTACACCTTC. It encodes CASSSSTNTLGGYTF.

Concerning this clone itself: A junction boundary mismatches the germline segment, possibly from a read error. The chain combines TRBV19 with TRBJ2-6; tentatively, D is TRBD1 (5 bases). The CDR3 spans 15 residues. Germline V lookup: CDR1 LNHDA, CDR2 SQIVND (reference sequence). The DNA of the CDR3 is TGTGCCAGTAGTACACCCTATAAGGACATTTCGCCCCTATCTTTC. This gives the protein CASSTPYKDISPLSF. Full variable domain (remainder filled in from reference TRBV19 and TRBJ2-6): DGGITQSPKYLFRKEGQNVTLSCEQNLNHDAMYWYRQDPGQGLRLIYYSQIVNDFQKGDIAEGYSVSREKKESFPLTVTSAQKNPTAFYLCASSTPYKDISPLSFGAGSRLTVL.

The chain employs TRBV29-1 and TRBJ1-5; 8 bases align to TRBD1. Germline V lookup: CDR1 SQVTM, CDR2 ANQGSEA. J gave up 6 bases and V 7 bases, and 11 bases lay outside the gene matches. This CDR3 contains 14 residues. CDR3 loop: CSAGNRGAGQPQHF. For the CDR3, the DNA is TGCAGCGCTGGAAACAGGGGGGCTGGTCAGCCCCAGCATTTT.